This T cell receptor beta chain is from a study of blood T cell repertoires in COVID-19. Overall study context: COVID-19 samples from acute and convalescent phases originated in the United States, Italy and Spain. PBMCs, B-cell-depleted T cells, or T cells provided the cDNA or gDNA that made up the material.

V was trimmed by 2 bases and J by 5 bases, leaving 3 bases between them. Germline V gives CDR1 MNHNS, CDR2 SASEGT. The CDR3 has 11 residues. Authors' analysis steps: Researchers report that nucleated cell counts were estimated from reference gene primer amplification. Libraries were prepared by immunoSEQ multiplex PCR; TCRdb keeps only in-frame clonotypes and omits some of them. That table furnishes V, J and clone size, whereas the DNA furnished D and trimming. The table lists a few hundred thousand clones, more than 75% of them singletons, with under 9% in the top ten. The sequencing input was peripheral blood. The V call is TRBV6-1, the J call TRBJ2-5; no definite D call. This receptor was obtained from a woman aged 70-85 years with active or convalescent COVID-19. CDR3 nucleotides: TGTGCCAGCAGTGAATATGAGACCCAGTACTTC. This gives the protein CASSEYETQYF.